A single sample gave rise to the 4 T cell receptor beta chains below, sequenced in a study of CD8 T cells in Susac syndrome (dated by TCRdb to between 2018 and 2021). To prepare the library, the immunoSEQ multiplex PCR assay was applied. RNA was extracted using the RNeasy kit, and roughly 0.5 to 1 ug of the RNA was reverse transcribed with random hexamers. TCRdb reran the public reads through fastp at Q25 and MiXCR, keeping productive beta chains. Rows matching on CDR3 protein sequence are summarized as one entry with the most common DNA and genes. For this sample the table gives 200,000 to 250,000 distinct CDR3 sequences, of which around 93% were detected only once. Approximately 0.15% of the sample is taken by the ten largest. The sample taken for sequencing was CD4+ T cells from PBMCs. The origin of the receptors is a human donor with Susac syndrome.

The chain uses TRBV2 and TRBJ1-5; tentatively, D is TRBD1 (6 bases). Germline V gives CDR1 SNHLY, CDR2 FYNNEI. V was shortened by 4 bases and J by 7 bases, with 14 bases between the two germline ends. This CDR3 has 14 residues. The CDR3 DNA reads as TGTGCCAGCAGTGTGTGGGGGGCCGCGCAGCCCCAGCATTTT. It encodes CASSVWGAAQPQHF.

The CDR3 sequence is CAWSVGGEQYF. The CDR3 nucleotides read TGTGCCTGGAGTGTAGGTGGCGAGCAGTACTTC. V gene TRBV30 combines with J gene TRBJ2-7; no reliable D call. The germline gives CDR1 GTSNPN, CDR2 SVGIG (reference sequence). The CDR3 has 11 amino acids. Between the trimmed V and J ends, which lost 0 bases and 6 bases, there was a span of 6 bases.

The J gene is TRBJ2-1, the V gene TRBV5-1; 11 positions match TRBD2. There are 15 residues in the CDR3. J gave up 10 bases and V 0 bases, and 6 bases lay outside the gene matches. CDR1 is SGHRS, CDR2 YFSETQ, per germline. Here the CDR3 reads CASSLGLAGIGEQFF. CDR3 nucleotide sequence: TGCGCCAGCAGCTTGGGACTAGCGGGGATTGGGGAGCAGTTCTTC.

The chain employs TRBV20-1 and TRBJ2-7, with TRBD2 identical over 7 bases. Losses at the gene ends were 5 bases for V and 6 bases for J; bases not matched to a gene: 16. This CDR3 is built from 15 residues. Germline V CDR1 and CDR2: DFQATT, SNEGSKA (reference sequence). CDR3 loop: CSAEDSRQGGSEQYF. The CDR3 coding sequence is TGCAGTGCTGAAGACAGTCGCCAGGGAGGGTCCGAGCAGTACTTC.